Following are 6 T cell receptor beta chains from one sample sequenced in a study of cytomegalovirus exposure and HLA in healthy donors. Clones were read by immunoSEQ multiplex PCR, and TCRdb kept only the in-frame ones, dropping some. The sample shows over 200,000 clones, more than 75% of them seen only once. The specimen was PBMCs. Source of these receptors: a woman in her late teens or twenties in good health and CMV-seropositive.

In DNA form, the CDR3 reads TGTGCCAGCAGTGAATCGGAGGGGGGGCGCGGAGAGACCCAGTACTTC. Translating gives CASSESEGGRGETQYF. The chain recombines TRBV2 with TRBJ2-5; TRBD2 is a possible D gene (7 bases). Trimming stripped 2 bases from V and 4 bases from J, with 17 bases between. Germline V gene data show CDR1 as SNHLY and CDR2 as FYNNEI. The CDR3 is 16 amino acids.

This clone was seen more than once but under ten times. The same CDR3 is also encoded by other DNA sequences in this sample. The chain is built from TRBV28 and TRBJ1-2; 8 positions match TRBD1. CDR3 length: 13 amino acids. V shed 6 bases, J shed 8 bases, and the junction held 8 bases outside the gene matches. Germline CDR1 and CDR2: MDHEN and SYDVKM. The CDR3 reads CASSSGQGGGYTF. As DNA, the CDR3 is TGTGCCAGCAGCTCCGGACAGGGCGGCGGCTACACCTTC.

This clone turned up a few times. In DNA, the CDR3 is TGTGCCAGCGGCCTAGCGGTCAACACCGGGGAGCTGTTTTTT. It specifies CASGLAVNTGELFF. The V and J genes are TRBV9 and TRBJ2-2; 7 bases are shared with TRBD2. V was clipped by 7 bases and J by 2 bases; unmatched bases: 5. Germline loops: CDR1 SGDLS, CDR2 YYNGEE. This CDR3 is 14 amino acids long.

The V and J genes are TRBV4-1 and TRBJ2-1, with unresolved D. Germline loops: CDR1 MGHRA, CDR2 YSYEKL. V was clipped by 1 base and J by 12 bases, with 13 bases between them. The CDR3 runs to 13 residues. For the CDR3, the DNA is TGCGCCAGCAGCCAAGCCCTTTGGCTAGGGCAGTTCTTC. Protein sequence: CASSQALWLGQFF.

The chain is built from TRBV5-1 and TRBJ1-1, with D possibly being TRBD1 (5 bases). V was cut by 0 bases and J by 11 bases, with 11 bases left in between. Germline values: CDR1 SGHRS, CDR2 YFSETQ. The CDR3 sequence is 12 residues long. CDR3 sequence (DNA): TGCGCCAGCAGCTTGGAGGCAGGGAGGGCTTTCTTT. Residues: CASSLEAGRAFF. Complete variable domain (other parts from reference TRBV5-1 and TRBJ1-1): KAGVTQTPRYLIKTRGQQVTLSCSPISGHRSVSWYQQTPGQGLQFLFEYFSETQRNKGNFPGRFSGRQFSNSRSEMNVSTLELGDSALYLCASSLEAGRAFFGQGTRLTVV.

The chain recombines TRBV6-5 with TRBJ2-1; D uncertain. Germline CDR1 reads MNHEY; CDR2 reads SVGAGI. V lost 1 base to trimming and J lost 8 bases, with 12 bases between them. The CDR3 sequence is 14 residues long. The CDR3 region has the DNA TGTGCCAGCAGTTACTTTCAGTCTTTGGATGAGCAGTTCTTC. Translation: CASSYFQSLDEQFF.